These 9 T cell receptor beta chains were all obtained from the same sample, sequenced in a study of blood T cell repertoires in COVID-19 (dated by TCRdb to 2018 to 2020). Library generation was performed with the immunoSEQ multiplex PCR assay. In its TCRdb copy, this immuneACCESS table keeps in-frame sequences only and misses some clones. Where compared with another copy, unresolved V genes explain less than half of these, and the others have no known cause. In all, the sample holds 300,000 to 350,000 clones, and around 87% of those were seen once. The ten largest make up roughly 2% of the sample. Input material: peripheral blood. Receptor source: a man aged 18 to 30 with active or convalescent COVID-19.

The V call is TRBV3-1 (or the pseudogene TRBV3-2), the J call TRBJ2-7; the match to TRBD2 covers 8 bases. Trimming removed 4 bases from V and 7 bases from J; junction bases left unmatched: 12. The CDR3 has 15 residues. The germline V gene has CDR1 LGHDT and CDR2 YNNKEL (reference sequence). DNA for the CDR3: TGTGCCAGCAGCCGAACCGGGAGGGCCTATTCTGAGCAGTACTTC. Amino acids: CASSRTGRAYSEQYF.

V is TRBV18 and J is TRBJ1-3, with D perhaps TRBD1 (6 bases). Germline CDR1 reads KGHSH; CDR2 reads LQKENI. Between the trimmed V and J ends, which lost 10 bases and 7 bases, there was a span of 11 bases. The CDR3 extends over 11 amino acids. CDR3 loop: CATPRGNTIYF. For the CDR3, the DNA is TGTGCCACCCCAAGGGGGAACACCATATATTTT.

V gene TRBV18 combines with J gene TRBJ1-2, with 7 nucleotides matching TRBD1. From germline, CDR1 is KGHSH and CDR2 LQKENI. Unmatched junction bases numbered 6, after V lost 2 bases and J lost 0 bases. The CDR3 has 16 residues. This CDR3 reads CASSPLVGQPNYGYTF. CDR3 nucleotides: TGTGCCAGCTCACCATTGGTGGGACAGCCTAACTATGGCTACACCTTC.

The CDR3 nucleotides read TGCGCCAGCAGCAGGACTAGCGTTTCCTACAATGAGCAGTTCTTC. Amino acid sequence: CASSRTSVSYNEQFF. The chain is built from TRBV5-1 and TRBJ2-1; 9 nucleotides align to TRBD2. This CDR3 spans 15 amino acids. V trimming: 4 bases; J trimming: 1 base; junction bases outside the gene matches: 3. Germline lookup yields CDR1 SGHRS and CDR2 YFSETQ.

This clone appeared once. DNA of the CDR3: TGTGCCAGCAGCATTAAGTGGGGGCAGGTTCAGCCCCAGCATTTT. As protein: CASSIKWGQVQPQHF. This sequence joins TRBV27 and TRBJ1-5, with a possible D match to TRBD1 (6 bases). The germline V gene encodes CDR1 MNHEY and CDR2 SMNVEV (reference sequence). V dropped 6 bases and J dropped 6 bases, with 18 bases sitting between them. CDR3 length: 15 residues.

V gene TRBV7-9 combines with J gene TRBJ2-5; tentative D call: TRBD2 (6 bases). V dropped 1 base and J dropped 4 bases, with 7 bases sitting between them. CDR1 and CDR2 (germline): SEHNR, FQNEAQ (reference sequence). The CDR3 loop spans 13 amino acids. Written as DNA, the CDR3 is TGTGCCAGCAGCTTAGGGGGGGTAGAGACCCAGTACTTC. This translates into CASSLGGVETQYF.

The chain is built from TRBV7-9 and TRBJ1-6; 9 nucleotides align to TRBD1. V gave up 4 bases and J gave up 8 bases; unmatched junction bases: 3. Germline V gene sequence: CDR1 SEHNR, CDR2 FQNEAQ (reference sequence). The CDR3 sequence is 14 residues long. In DNA form, the CDR3 reads TGTGCCAGCAGCTCGACAGGGGGGGATTCACCCCTCCACTTT. As protein: CASSSTGGDSPLHF.

The chain uses TRBV7-2 and TRBJ2-1; 10 bases map to TRBD2. Germline V CDR1 and CDR2: SGHTA, FQGNSA. The CDR3 contains 15 residues. Trimming at V came to 1 base and at J to 7 bases, leaving 4 bases not matched to a gene. The DNA for the CDR3 is TGTGCCAGCAGCTTAGTAGCGGGGGGATCAAATGAGCAGTTCTTC. This encodes CASSLVAGGSNEQFF.

The chain recombines TRBV6-5 with TRBJ1-5; a weak D match, TRBD1 (5 bases). This CDR3 has 14 residues. The germline V gene has CDR1 MNHEY and CDR2 SVGAGI. V shed 5 bases and J shed 4 bases, with 12 bases lying between them. CDR3 loop: CASSPDRQNQPQHF. The CDR3 region has the DNA TGTGCCAGCAGTCCCGACAGACAGAATCAGCCCCAGCATTTT.